This entry describes one TCR beta chain. The identical CDR3 is also encoded by other nucleotide sequences in the sample. This entry is derived from a study of shared clonotypes between healthy human individuals. Measured with immunoSEQ multiplex PCR; TCRdb has only the in-frame clones, and not every one. The data hold 1.4 million or so clones, with 97% to 99% observed a single time. V was pared by 5 bases and J by 5 bases, with 15 bases between. This CDR3 is built from 13 residues. CDR1 is GTSNPN and CDR2 is SVGIG in the germline V gene (reference sequence). This TCR was recovered from a young man in good health. This sequence joins TRBV30 and TRBJ2-5; D ambiguous. The sample taken for sequencing was naive CD4+ T cells sorted from blood. Subset: CD45RA+ positively selected. CDR3 DNA: TGTGCCTGGGGCACGGGCGGCCAGGAGACCCAGTACTTC. Amino acids: CAWGTGGQETQYF.